Following are 27 T cell receptor beta chains from one sample sequenced in a study of blood T cell repertoires in COVID-19. The repertoire was sequenced with immunoSEQ multiplex PCR; TCRdb's copy has only in-frame clones and lacks some. The sample holds 490,000 or so clones; more than 85% are singletons and the top ten take around 7.9%. Material for sequencing was PBMCs or T cells enriched from blood (not recorded which). These TCRs come from a woman aged 55-70 years who had recovered from COVID-19.

The genes are TRBV6-2 or TRBV6-3 and TRBJ1-2; 8 bases agree with TRBD1. Germline V gene sequence: CDR1 MNHEY, CDR2 SVGEGT. The length of the CDR3 is 17 residues. Germline trimming cut 5 bases from V and 5 bases from J; bases unmatched to any gene: 16. The chain's CDR3 is CASSPGGTGPVGYGYTF. CDR3 coding DNA: TGTGCCAGCAGTCCCGGGGGGACAGGACCCGTAGGGTATGGCTACACCTTC.

V usage is TRBV6-5 and J usage is TRBJ1-3; a possible D gene is TRBD1 (5 bases). The V gene lost 5 bases and the J gene lost 4 bases, with 9 bases spanning the gap. Germline values: CDR1 MNHEY, CDR2 SVGAGI. The CDR3 length is 13 residues. Here the CDR3 DNA reads TGTGCCAGCAGTAGGACACGCGGAAACACCATATATTTT. This translates into CASSRTRGNTIYF.

CDR3 amino acids: CASSLDRATTEAFF. As DNA, the CDR3 is TGTGCCAGCTCACTCGACAGGGCGACAACTGAAGCTTTCTTT. The chain combines TRBV18 with TRBJ1-1; the match to TRBD1 covers 7 bases. There are 14 residues in the CDR3. Unmatched junction bases numbered 7, after V lost 4 bases and J lost 5 bases. The germline CDR1 and CDR2 sequences are KGHSH and LQKENI. Looking up the rest from reference TRBV18 and TRBJ1-1 gives the full variable domain: NAGVMQNPRHLVRRRGQEARLRCSPMKGHSHVYWYRQLPEEGLKFMVYLQKENIIDESGMPKERFSAEFPKEGPSILRIQQVVRGDSAAYFCASSLDRATTEAFFGQGTRLTVV.

The chain couples TRBV30 to TRBJ1-2, with 8 bases fitting TRBD1. The germline gives CDR1 GTSNPN, CDR2 SVGIG (reference sequence). V dropped 4 bases and J dropped 3; count of bases not matched to a gene: 7. The CDR3 is 14 amino acids. The CDR3 here is CAWKRTGSDYGYTF. In DNA, the CDR3 is TGTGCCTGGAAAAGGACAGGGTCCGACTATGGCTACACCTTC.

The chain links TRBV2 to TRBJ1-4; 10 positions match TRBD1. The CDR3 extends over 15 amino acids. V was pared by 2 bases and J by 7 bases, with 4 bases of the junction left unmatched. Germline-derived CDR1 and CDR2 are SNHLY and FYNNEI. The CDR3: CASSESGQGSEKLFF. The CDR3 coding sequence is TGTGCCAGCAGTGAATCGGGACAGGGGAGTGAAAAACTGTTTTTT.

The chain recombines TRBV19 with TRBJ1-2, with 8 nucleotides matching TRBD1. This CDR3 contains 15 residues. CDR1 LNHDA and CDR2 SQIVND come from the germline V gene (reference sequence). The V segment lost 0 bases and the J segment 5 bases; nucleotides outside the gene matches: 5. The CDR3 DNA follows: TGTGCCAGTAGTATAGATCGTACAGGGGGGTATGGCTACACCTTC. This codes for CASSIDRTGGYGYTF.

V is TRBV12-3 or TRBV12-4 and J is TRBJ2-5; maybe TRBD1 (6 bases). The CDR3 runs to 13 residues. V shed 7 bases and J shed 5 bases, with 14 bases lying between them. CDR3 DNA: TGTGCCAGCAACGTACAGGGTTGGGAGACCCAGTACTTC. Amino acids: CASNVQGWETQYF.

This clone was seen only once. The CDR3 loop is CATSRQGYTEAFF. The CDR3 nucleotides read TGTGCCACCAGCAGACAGGGGTACACTGAAGCTTTCTTT. The V and J genes are TRBV15 and TRBJ1-1; TRBD1 is a possible D gene (6 bases). This CDR3 has 13 residues. Germline values: CDR1 LNHNV, CDR2 YYDKDF (reference sequence). V was trimmed by 2 bases and J by 3 bases, leaving 7 bases between them.

This clone was seen only a few times. The chain joins TRBV3-1 (or the pseudogene TRBV3-2) to TRBJ2-5; D possibly corresponds to TRBD2 (7 bases). The CDR3 sequence is 13 residues long. Trimming removed 5 bases at V and 6 bases at J, with 13 bases between. CDR1 is LGHDT and CDR2 is YNNKEL in the germline V gene (reference sequence). CDR3 nucleotides: TGTGCCAGCAGCGGGGGGGCGATCCAGACCCAGTACTTC. Its protein is CASSGGAIQTQYF.

For the CDR3, the DNA is TGTGCCAGCAGCTTAGGCCTAGGGGCTGTCGAAAAACTGTTTTTT. Residues: CASSLGLGAVEKLFF. The genes are TRBV9 and TRBJ1-4; perhaps TRBD1 as D (5 bases). The CDR3 is made up of 15 amino acids. V lost 4 bases, J lost 8 bases, and 18 bases lay in between. Looked up from germline, CDR1 is SGDLS and CDR2 is YYNGEE. Combining the CDR3 with reference TRBV9 and TRBJ1-4 gives the whole variable domain DSGVTQTPKHLITATGQRVTLRCSPRSGDLSVYWYQQSLDQGLQFLIQYYNGEERAKGNILERFSAQQFPDLHSELNLSSLELGDSALYFCASSLGLGAVEKLFFGSGTQLSVL.

The chain uses TRBV19 and TRBJ1-2; TRBD1 aligns across 8 bases. The V gene end was trimmed by 3 bases and the J gene end by 3 bases; junction bases not matched to a gene: 6. The CDR3 spans 15 residues. CDR1 and CDR2 (germline): LNHDA, SQIVND (reference sequence). The CDR3 DNA reads as TGTGCCAGTAGTATCCAGGGGGCGCAGTACTATGGCTACACCTTC. Translation gives CASSIQGAQYYGYTF.

The chain has TRBV7-2 and TRBJ1-6; D possibly corresponds to TRBD1 (5 bases). The CDR3 sequence is 15 residues long. Germline V lookup: CDR1 SGHTA, CDR2 FQGNSA. Between the trimmed V and J ends, which lost 0 bases and 10 bases, there was a span of 13 bases. The CDR3 is CASSLAKGLRSPLHF. CDR3 bases: TGTGCCAGCAGCTTAGCGAAGGGGCTGAGGTCACCCCTCCACTTT. Full variable domain (remainder filled in from reference TRBV7-2 and TRBJ1-6): GAGVSQSPSNKVTEKGKDVELRCDPISGHTALYWYRQSLGQGLEFLIYFQGNSAPDKSGLPSDRFSAERTGGSVSTLTIQRTQQEDSAVYLCASSLAKGLRSPLHFGNGTRLTVT.

The chain couples TRBV19 to TRBJ2-2; 9 nucleotides agree with TRBD1. Germline trimming cut 4 bases from V and 5 bases from J; bases unmatched to any gene: 2. Germline CDR1 reads LNHDA; CDR2 reads SQIVND (reference sequence). The CDR3 is 14 amino acids. The CDR3 bases are TGTGCCAGTAGTACGGGACAGGGAACCGGGGAGCTGTTTTTT. It specifies CASSTGQGTGELFF.

The V call is TRBV11-2, the J call TRBJ2-3; 13 bases fit TRBD2. The V gene end was trimmed by 5 bases and the J gene end by 4 bases; junction bases not matched to a gene: 9. The CDR3 extends over 17 amino acids. Germline V gene lookup returns CDR1 SGHAT and CDR2 FQNNGV. The chain's CDR3 is CASSEGLAGDWSDTQYF. DNA of the CDR3: TGTGCCAGCAGCGAAGGACTAGCGGGGGATTGGTCAGATACGCAGTATTTT.

V usage is TRBV18 and J usage is TRBJ2-7; TRBD2 matches at 7 bases. Germline V gene lookup returns CDR1 KGHSH and CDR2 LQKENI. J was trimmed by 6 bases and V by 5 bases; bases with no gene match: 4. There are 12 residues in the CDR3. The CDR3 spells CASSAREGEQYF. In DNA form, the CDR3 reads TGTGCCAGCTCAGCCAGGGAGGGCGAGCAGTACTTC.

The rearrangement uses TRBV4-1 and TRBJ2-5; 7 positions agree with TRBD2. With 0 bases clipped from V and 3 bases from J, the junction kept 7 bases outside the gene matches. Germline assignment: CDR1 MGHRA and CDR2 YSYEKL. This CDR3 is built from 16 residues. CDR3 sequence reads: CASSQDRTSQEETQYF. CDR3 nucleotides: TGCGCCAGCAGCCAAGATCGGACTAGTCAAGAAGAGACCCAGTACTTC.

This clone is a singleton in its sample. The chain carries TRBV2 and TRBJ2-2, with a possible D match to TRBD2 (5 bases). Trimming cost V 5 bases and J 7 bases, with 14 bases left between them. Per the germline V gene, CDR1 is SNHLY and CDR2 is FYNNEI. The CDR3 is 14 amino acids. This CDR3 reads CASSRRADSGELFF. For the CDR3, the DNA is TGTGCCAGCAGTAGGCGGGCCGATAGCGGGGAGCTGTTTTTT.

The V call is TRBV5-1, the J call TRBJ2-3; the match to TRBD1 covers 8 bases. Looked up from germline, CDR1 is SGHRS and CDR2 is YFSETQ. The CDR3 spans 14 residues. After removal of 4 bases from V and 7 bases from J, the junction contained 8 bases not matched to a gene. The CDR3 nucleotides read TGCGCCAGCAGCCCTCCGGACAGGGCCCATACGCAGTATTTT. This encodes CASSPPDRAHTQYF.

This clone has at least ten counts. J is TRBJ1-2 and V is TRBV24-1; a possible D gene is TRBD1 (6 bases). This CDR3 has 14 amino acids. The germline gives CDR1 KGHDR, CDR2 SFDVKD. The germline V and J ends were trimmed by 2 bases and 3 bases, with 9 bases remaining between them. The CDR3 bases are TGTGCCACCAGTGATTCGACAGGCGACTATGGCTACACCTTC. This encodes CATSDSTGDYGYTF.

This chain uses TRBV7-6 with TRBJ2-1; 11 bases map to TRBD2. After removal of 5 bases from V and 0 bases from J, the junction contained 3 bases not matched to a gene. Germline CDR1 is SGHVS and CDR2 is FNYEAQ. This CDR3 has 16 amino acids. The CDR3, as DNA: TGTGCCAGCAGCCTCACTAGCGGGGGCTCCTACAATGAGCAGTTCTTC. It codes for CASSLTSGGSYNEQFF. Supplemented by reference TRBV7-6 and TRBJ2-1, the full variable domain reads GAGVSQSPRYKVTKRGQDVALRCDPISGHVSLYWYRQALGQGPEFLTYFNYEAQQDKSGLPNDRFSAERPEGSISTLTIQRTEQRDSAMYRCASSLTSGGSYNEQFFGPGTRLTVL.

The V call is TRBV5-4, the J call TRBJ1-1, with D tentatively TRBD1 (6 bases). Germline CDR1 reads SGHNT; CDR2 reads YYREEE (reference sequence). Trimming left V 2 bases short and J 5 bases short, with 13 bases between. This CDR3 has 14 amino acids. This CDR3 is CASSLQGSSTEAFF. CDR3 nucleotide sequence: TGTGCCAGCAGCTTACAGGGAAGTAGTACTGAAGCTTTCTTT.

The gene calls are TRBV5-1 and TRBJ2-3, with 7 bases aligning to TRBD2. The CDR3 length is 15 residues. The J segment lost 2 bases and the V segment lost 2 bases, leaving 5 bases of the junction unmatched. Germline V gives CDR1 SGHRS, CDR2 YFSETQ. In DNA form, the CDR3 reads TGCGCCAGCAGCTTTACGGGGGGTCCCACAGATACGCAGTATTTT. This codes for CASSFTGGPTDTQYF. Full variable domain (missing parts from reference TRBV5-1 and TRBJ2-3): KAGVTQTPRYLIKTRGQQVTLSCSPISGHRSVSWYQQTPGQGLQFLFEYFSETQRNKGNFPGRFSGRQFSNSRSEMNVSTLELGDSALYLCASSFTGGPTDTQYFGPGTRLTVL.

The rearrangement uses TRBV24-1 and TRBJ1-3, with D maybe TRBD1 (6 bases). The CDR3 is 15 residues long. V lost 4 bases, J lost 3 bases, and 12 bases lay in between. Germline CDR1 KGHDR, CDR2 SFDVKD. CDR3 sequence reads: CATSDRGAGGNTIYF. The CDR3 nucleotides read TGTGCCACCAGTGACAGGGGCGCGGGTGGAAACACCATATATTTT.

This clone was found once. V gene TRBV3-1 (or the pseudogene TRBV3-2) combines with J gene TRBJ2-5, with TRBD2 as a possible D gene (6 bases). Deletions cut 0 bases from V and 14 bases from J, with 13 bases between. The germline gives CDR1 LGHDT, CDR2 YNNKEL (reference sequence). CDR3 length: 12 residues. The CDR3 DNA reads TGTGCCAGCAGCCAAGATATACGGGGGAAATACTTC. Translating gives CASSQDIRGKYF.

This chain joins TRBV5-1 and TRBJ2-7, with 8 positions matching TRBD1. Per germline, CDR1 SGHRS and CDR2 YFSETQ. V shed 2 bases, J shed 7 bases, and the junction held 11 bases outside the gene matches. This CDR3 has 15 residues. The CDR3 sequence: CASSFLTDRAGEQYF. DNA for the CDR3: TGCGCCAGCAGCTTCCTTACGGACAGGGCGGGAGAGCAGTACTTC.

V is TRBV18 and J is TRBJ2-1, with TRBD2 matching over 9 bases. The CDR3 has 15 amino acids. CDR1 KGHSH and CDR2 LQKENI come from the germline V gene. The J segment lost 8 bases and the V segment lost 3 bases, leaving 8 bases of the junction unmatched. The chain's CDR3 is CASSPSAGGIDEQFF. The DNA for the CDR3 is TGTGCCAGCTCACCCTCAGCGGGGGGAATCGATGAGCAGTTCTTC.

CDR3 sequence (DNA): TGTGCCAGCAGTGAAGACAGGACGCCCTATAATTCACCCCTCCACTTT. Amino acid sequence: CASSEDRTPYNSPLHF. The genes are TRBV2 and TRBJ1-6; D possibly corresponds to TRBD1 (5 bases). The V gene's germline CDR1 is SNHLY and CDR2 FYNNEI. This CDR3 region has 16 residues. The ends were cut back, 1 base at V and 2 bases at J, with 9 bases in the middle.